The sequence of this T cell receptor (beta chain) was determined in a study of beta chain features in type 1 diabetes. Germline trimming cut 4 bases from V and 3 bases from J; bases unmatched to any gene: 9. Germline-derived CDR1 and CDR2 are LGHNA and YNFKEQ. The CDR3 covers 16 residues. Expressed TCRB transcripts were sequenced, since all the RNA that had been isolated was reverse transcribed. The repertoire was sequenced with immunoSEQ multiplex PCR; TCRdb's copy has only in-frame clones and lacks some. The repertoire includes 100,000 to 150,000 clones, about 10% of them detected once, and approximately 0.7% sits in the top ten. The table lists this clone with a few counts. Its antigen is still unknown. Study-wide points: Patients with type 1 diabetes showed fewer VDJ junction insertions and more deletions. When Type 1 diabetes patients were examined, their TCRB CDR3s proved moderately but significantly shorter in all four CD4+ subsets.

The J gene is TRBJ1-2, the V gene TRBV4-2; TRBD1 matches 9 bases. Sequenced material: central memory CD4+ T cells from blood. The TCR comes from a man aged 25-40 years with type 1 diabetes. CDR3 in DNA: TGTGCCAGCAGCCGTCTTCGGACAGGGGAGCACTATGGCTACACCTTC. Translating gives CASSRLRTGEHYGYTF.